The source of this TCR beta chain is a study of blood T cell repertoires in COVID-19. Study-level information: The United States, Italy and Spain provided the acute and convalescent COVID-19 samples.

Trimming removed 5 bases from V and 3 bases from J, with 13 bases in between. The CDR3 consists of 14 residues. CDR1 LNHDA and CDR2 SQIVND come from the germline V gene (reference sequence). Original methodology: The authors estimated nucleated cell counts from reference gene primer amplification. TCRdb's table, derived via immunoSEQ multiplex PCR, lists solely in-frame clones and lacks some. The DNA gave D and trimming, while V, J and clone size come from that table. The data show 250,000 to 300,000 clones, with 85% to 90% seen just once and roughly 2.9% held by the top ten. Participants had their cohort set by participant-reported clinical history. Within 2 weeks of study entry, exposed participants had contacted a PCR-confirmed or clinician-diagnosed COVID-19 case.

The chain is built from TRBV19 and TRBJ2-5, with D possibly matching TRBD1 (6 bases). Sequencing was performed on PBMCs or T cells enriched from blood (not recorded which). The clonotype comes from a woman in her forties or fifties who had been exposed to COVID-19. The CDR3 reads CASSPYGQKETQYF. CDR3 DNA sequence: TGTGCCAGTAGTCCCTACGGACAGAAAGAGACCCAGTACTTC.